Listed below are T cell receptor beta chains from one sample, sequenced in a study of radiation and T cells in renal cell carcinoma. TCRdb's copy holds only in-frame clones and misses some; the assay was immunoSEQ multiplex PCR. The sample contains under 20,000 clones, less than 70% of which appear only once. Sequenced material: tumor tissue, taken from a patient whose treatment included radiotherapy and nephrectomy. The receptors come from a woman between 65 and 79 years old with renal cell carcinoma. CDR3s include the opening cysteine and the closing phenylalanine or tryptophan. A D gene is named only where the DNA matches it firmly. Clone size is given for some rows only: seen once, a few or many times, or a class if the clone is expanded.

clone_size j_call v_call d_call cdr3_aa cdr3_nt
. TRBJ2-7 TRBV10-3 TRBD2 CAIRGLAGGEQYF TGTGCCATCAGGGGACTAGCGGGGGGTGAGCAGTACTTC
large TRBJ2-1 TRBV28 . CASSLVYNEQFF TGTGCCAGCAGCCTCGTTTACAATGAGCAGTTCTTC
. TRBJ2-3 TRBV7-7 TRBD2 CASSLAGLTDTQYF TGTGCTAGCAGCTTAGCGGGCCTCACAGATACGCAGTATTTT
. TRBJ1-1 TRBV4-2 . CASSHLDSEAFF TGTGCCAGCAGCCATCTTGACAGTGAAGCTTTCTTT
few TRBJ1-2 TRBV5-1 . CASSLERAVYGYTF TGCGCCAGCAGCTTGGAGAGGGCGGTCTATGGCTACACCTTC
. TRBJ2-7 TRBV2 . CASSGGYEQYF TGTGCCAGCAGTGGGGGTTACGAGCAGTACTTC
few TRBJ1-6 TRBV6-5 . CATLRAGSYNSPLHF TGTGCCACACTAAGAGCGGGCAGCTATAATTCACCCCTCCACTTT
. TRBJ2-6 TRBV28 TRBD1 CASSSSGGQGLSGANVLTF TGTGCCAGCAGTTCCTCGGGGGGACAGGGATTGTCTGGGGCCAACGTCCTGACTTTC
. TRBJ1-3 TRBV12-1 . CASSPCGASGQGAGLANTIYF TGTGCCAGCAGCCCATGCGGGGCCTCGGGACAGGGGGCCGGCTTGGCAAACACCATATATTTT
. TRBJ2-7 TRBV28 . CASSLIGAQYEQYF TGTGCCAGCAGTTTAATAGGGGCGCAATACGAGCAGTACTTC
few TRBJ1-4 TRBV4-3 . CASSQMTGSLNEKLFF TGCGCCAGCAGCCAAATGACAGGTTCGCTTAATGAAAAACTGTTTTTT
. TRBJ1-1 TRBV14 . CASSQAGEGGRAFF TGTGCCAGCAGCCAAGCCGGCGAGGGAGGGCGAGCTTTCTTT
few TRBJ2-2 TRBV4-3 TRBD2 CASSQGASGGAGTGELFF TGCGCCAGCAGCCAAGGTGCTAGCGGGGGGGCCGGGACCGGGGAGCTGTTTTTT
. TRBJ1-5 TRBV19 . CASSMGRRFSNQPQHF TGTGCCAGTAGTATGGGACGGAGGTTTAGCAATCAGCCCCAGCATTTT
medium-sized TRBJ1-3 TRBV25-1 . CASSEQGPGGTIYF TGTGCCAGCAGTGAACAGGGGCCGGGAGGCACCATATATTTT
. TRBJ2-5 TRBV27 TRBD2 CASSPRPGLADQETQYF TGTGCCAGCAGTCCCAGACCGGGACTAGCGGACCAAGAGACCCAGTACTTC
. TRBJ2-5 TRBV5-4 . CASSLDQETQYF TGTGCCAGCAGCTTAGACCAAGAGACCCAGTACTTC
. TRBJ2-5 TRBV30 . CAWSVGRTQETQYF TGTGCCTGGAGTGTAGGGCGGACGCAAGAGACCCAGTACTTC
. TRBJ1-6 TRBV6-5 TRBD1 CASRGTGDNSPLHF TGTGCCAGCAGGGGAACAGGGGATAATTCACCCCTCCACTTT
few TRBJ1-2 TRBV19 TRBD1 CASSQGQGRRYGYTF TGTGCCAGTAGTCAAGGACAGGGTCGTCGCTATGGCTACACCTTC
. TRBJ1-4 TRBV25-1 TRBD1 CASSERGTEGREKLFF TGTGCCAGCAGTGAGCGAGGGACAGAGGGAAGGGAAAAACTGTTTTTT
once TRBJ1-3 TRBV9 . CASSVVAQPGAGNTIYF TGTGCCAGCAGCGTAGTGGCCCAGCCAGGGGCTGGAAACACCATATATTTT
. TRBJ2-3 TRBV21-1 . CASSKGGGRKYF TGTGCCAGCAGCAAAGGAGGGGGTAGGAAGTATTTT
. TRBJ2-3 TRBV11-2 TRBD1 CASSWAGQAFFTDTQYF TGTGCCAGCAGCTGGGCGGGACAGGCGTTTTTCACAGATACGCAGTATTTT
. TRBJ2-5 TRBV13 . CASSPGETQYF TGTGCCTCCTCCCCTGGGGAGACCCAGTACTTC
. TRBJ1-2 TRBV27 . CASSYGTPYGYTF TGTGCCAGCAGTTACGGGACGCCTTATGGCTACACCTTC
. TRBJ1-1 TRBV6-1 . CASTLQGWTEAFF TGTGCCAGCACCTTACAGGGTTGGACTGAAGCTTTCTTT
medium-sized TRBJ1-6 TRBV14 . CASSQLWGGSPLHF TGTGCCAGCAGCCAATTATGGGGAGGTTCACCCCTCCACTTT
. TRBJ2-2 TRBV2 TRBD1 CASAYPGQGSGELFF TGTGCCAGCGCCTACCCGGGACAGGGATCCGGGGAGCTGTTTTTT
. TRBJ2-7 TRBV14 . CASSQGGGGPEQYF TGTGCCAGCAGCCAAGGTGGCGGGGGCCCCGAGCAGTACTTC
. TRBJ2-3 TRBV30 . CACRPVMDTQYF TGTGCCTGCCGACCGGTCATGGATACGCAGTATTTT
. TRBJ2-5 TRBV4-3 TRBD2 CASSQALAGETQYF TGCGCCAGCAGCCAGGCACTAGCGGGGGAGACCCAGTACTTC
. TRBJ1-6 TRBV27 . CASSFPTYNSPLHF TGTGCCAGCAGTTTCCCCACTTATAATTCACCCCTCCACTTT
. TRBJ2-5 TRBV14 . CASSQPQRWRAQETQYF TGTGCCAGCAGCCAACCTCAAAGGTGGAGGGCCCAAGAGACCCAGTACTTC
. TRBJ2-5 TRBV5-4 . CASSRTFGTLQETQYF TGCGCCAGCAGTCGGACCTTCGGGACTCTGCAAGAGACCCAGTACTTC
. TRBJ1-5 TRBV11-3 TRBD1 CASSLDGQAVSNQPQHF TGTGCCAGCAGCTTGGATGGACAGGCGGTTAGCAATCAGCCCCAGCATTTT
few TRBJ2-1 TRBV18 TRBD1 CASLGGAEGYNEQFF TGTGCCAGCTTAGGGGGCGCAGAGGGATACAATGAGCAGTTCTTC
. TRBJ2-7 TRBV28 . CASSLSPWLGSAEYEQYF TGTGCCAGCAGTTTATCCCCCTGGTTGGGGTCGGCAGAATACGAGCAGTACTTC
once TRBJ2-3 TRBV5-6 TRBD2 CASSVDFGLAGGSGTQYF TGTGCCAGCAGCGTGGACTTCGGACTAGCGGGGGGATCTGGTACGCAGTATTTT
. TRBJ1-1 TRBV9 . CASSVGQRTSEAFF TGTGCCAGCAGCGTAGGGCAGCGTACGAGTGAAGCTTTCTTT
few TRBJ1-6 TRBV7-2 . CASSLTGDSPLHF TGTGCCAGCAGCTTAACGGGGGATTCACCCCTCCACTTT
. TRBJ1-2 TRBV11-2 . CASSLEGLGGYTF TGTGCCAGCAGCTTAGAGGGGTTGGGTGGCTACACCTTC
. TRBJ1-6 TRBV30 TRBD1 CAWRFYRTGESNSPLHF TGTGCCTGGAGATTTTACCGGACAGGAGAGAGTAATTCACCCCTCCACTTT
. TRBJ1-4 TRBV18 TRBD1 CASSPRQGQINEKLFF TGTGCCAGCTCACCCCGTCAGGGACAGATTAATGAAAAACTGTTTTTT
. TRBJ1-5 TRBV7-9 . CASSLTVAGPQHF TGTGCCAGCAGTCTTACAGTGGCTGGGCCCCAGCATTTT
. TRBJ1-5 TRBV7-6 . CASSRSVNQPQHF TGTGCCAGCAGCCGCAGTGTCAATCAGCCCCAGCATTTT
. TRBJ1-5 TRBV27 TRBD1 CASSPDRGLINQPQHF TGTGCCAGCAGTCCGGACAGGGGGCTGATTAATCAGCCCCAGCATTTT
. TRBJ2-1 TRBV9 . CASSARGRGGGDEQFF TGTGCCAGCAGCGCCCGTGGGCGGGGCGGTGGCGATGAGCAGTTCTTC
. TRBJ2-3 TRBV5-1 TRBD2 CASRSSGGTDTQYF TGCGCCAGCAGATCCAGCGGGGGCACAGATACGCAGTATTTT
. TRBJ1-1 TRBV28 TRBD1 CASSELTTGATEAFF TGTGCCAGCAGTGAACTCACGACAGGGGCCACTGAAGCTTTCTTT
. TRBJ2-3 TRBV27 . CASSHNYPDTQYF TGTGCCAGCAGTCACAACTATCCAGATACGCAGTATTTT
medium-sized TRBJ2-7 TRBV5-3 . CARSHDEQYF TGTGCCAGAAGTCATGACGAGCAGTACTTC
. TRBJ1-2 TRBV11-2 . CASSLVQNYGYTF TGTGCCAGCAGCTTAGTACAAAACTATGGCTACACCTTC
. TRBJ1-4 TRBV30 . CAWMVGDNEKLFF TGTGCCTGGATGGTAGGGGATAATGAAAAACTGTTTTTT
few TRBJ2-7 TRBV13 . CASRGSSYEQYF TGTGCCAGCAGGGGGAGCTCCTACGAGCAGTACTTC
. TRBJ2-1 TRBV28 . CASSEGGAVKDEQFF TGTGCCAGCAGTGAGGGGGGGGCGGTGAAAGATGAGCAGTTCTTC
. TRBJ2-7 TRBV29-1 . CSVEGTGSSYEQYF TGCAGCGTTGAAGGGACTGGTAGCTCCTACGAGCAGTACTTC
. TRBJ1-1 TRBV7-2 . CASSTHRGTEAFF TGTGCCAGCAGCACCCATCGAGGCACTGAAGCTTTCTTT
once TRBJ2-6 TRBV5-1 . CASSLVSGFDDRANVLTF TGCGCCAGCAGCTTGGTGTCGGGGTTTGATGATAGGGCCAACGTCCTGACTTTC